Reported below is one T cell receptor beta chain. The record originates from a study of regulatory T cells in long-lasting Graves disease. The time point: newly diagnosed GD, antithyroid drugs for less than 3 months. Extracted PBMC RNA gave rise to the TCR library. From an endocrinology department in Xi'an, China, came the patients. Library construction for TCR beta used iRepertoire HTBI primers and Arm-PCR of CDR3 regions. One entry per CDR3 protein results from TCRdb running MiXCR on the multiplex PCR reads. The sample carries 400,000 to 500,000 distinct CDR3 sequences, around 13% recorded once. These sequences were also reported in another study, on T cells in Graves' hyperthyroidism and ophthalmopathy.

The clonotype comes from a woman aged 45-60 years with Graves disease. The sample consisted of peripheral blood mononuclear cells (PBMCs), taken at new diagnosis, from a patient treated with antithyroid drugs.

CDR3 sequence reads: CASSSVGRDEQYF. The DNA for the CDR3 is TGTGCCAGCAGCTCAGTGGGCCGGGACGAGCAGTACTTC. V and J are TRBV7-3 and TRBJ2-7, with no clear D. This CDR3 contains 13 residues. V was pared by 4 bases and J by 5 bases, with 12 bases between. Germline V gene lookup returns CDR1 SGHTA and CDR2 FQGTGA.